This TCR beta chain was obtained from a study of blood T cell repertoires in COVID-19. Study overall: COVID-19 samples from acute and convalescent phases originated in the United States, Italy and Spain. Nucleic acid was either cDNA or gDNA, and it came from T cells, B-cell-depleted T cells, or PBMCs.

Authors' analysis steps: Reference gene primer amplification in the assay estimated nucleated cell counts. Assay: immunoSEQ multiplex PCR; the TCRdb copy retains only in-frame clones and omits some. Clonal size and the V and J genes are those of that table, whereas D and trimming came from the DNA. The sample lists 35,000 to 45,000 clones, approximately 86% occurring once. This clonotype was sampled from a human donor in a cohort sampled during active COVID-19. The sequencing input was peripheral blood.

In DNA, the CDR3 is TGTGCCAGCAGCTCACGGGGGAGGTTTGCCTACGAGCAGTACTTC. It yields the protein CASSSRGRFAYEQYF. The chain uses TRBV7-9 and TRBJ2-7, with D perhaps matching TRBD2 (6 bases). Germline CDR1 SEHNR, CDR2 FQNEAQ (reference sequence). This CDR3 is 15 amino acids long. The ends were cut back, 4 bases at V and 2 bases at J, with 15 bases in the middle.